This T cell receptor (beta chain) was profiled in a study of blood T cell repertoires in COVID-19 (dated by TCRdb to the early 2020s). Regarding the study in general: The collaborator samples originated in the United States, Italy and Spain and spanned the acute and convalescent phases of COVID-19. The material from the prospective study consisted of cDNA or gDNA derived from T cells, B-cell-depleted T cells, or PBMCs. Subjects who had been exposed to COVID-19, were actively infected with it, or had recovered from it provided the deeply sampled blood TCRbeta repertoires that made up the dataset. The repertoires were released in a freely available public database meant as a resource for research on the immune response to SARS-CoV-2. Samples were obtained from the ongoing ImmuneRACE study (first 160 participants) and from 950 to 1,500 subjects provided by 6 global collaborators. Nearly every sample came with metadata listing a de-identified subject ID, COVID-19 status, age in years and sex. HLA class I and class II types, where available, came from metadata supplied by the sample provider rather than from assay-based typing.

In the case of this clone: Its antigen is not yet known. No base-level quality is on record; no much larger clone is a single base apart.

The immunoSEQ Assay, a bias-controlled multiplex PCR, was used to amplify TCRbeta CDR3 regions from genomic DNA. The original pipeline was this. The number of nucleated cells in each sample was estimated from the amplification of reference gene primers within the assay. To quantify the absolute abundance of each unique TCRbeta CDR3 rearrangement, sequence reads were collapsed and filtered. For each sample, productive Simpson clonality was calculated by taking the square root of Simpson's diversity index across productive rearrangements. TCRdb retrieved this table from immuneACCESS and kept in-frame rearrangements only. Not all clones are present; in checked studies, unresolved V genes account for under half, and no reason is known for the remainder. V, J and clone size derive from that table, while D and trimming were established from the DNA sequence. This sample comprises about 140,000 clones, 86% of them detected only once. 7.5% to 8.5% of the sample comes from the top ten.

The CDR3 contains 11 residues, cysteine and phenylalanine counted. Just CDR3 DNA is preserved here, 33 bases in frame from base 1. The germline V gene (reference sequence) sets CDR1 to LGHDT and CDR2 to YNNKEL. The germline V and J ends show losses of 1 base and 12 bases respectively, and no gene match explains 2 bases of the junction. General study outcomes and caveats: The quantity of clinical and demographic metadata differed by source and by participant and was supplied without curation.

Each collaborating institution followed its own protocols to collect whole blood in K2EDTA tubes. For TCRbeta analysis, collaborator samples were shipped as frozen whole blood, as isolated PBMCs, or as DNA extracted from either sample type. This sequence originates from a woman aged 60-75 years with acute or convalescent COVID-19. Recombination linked TRBV3-1 (or the pseudogene TRBV3-2) to TRBJ1-1, and TRBD1 matches 7 of the central bases. What was sequenced was peripheral blood. At the DNA level, the sequence is TGTGCCAGCAGCCAAGCAGGGGGATCTTTCTTT. Translated, this is CASSQAGGSFF.